The 29 T cell receptor beta chains presented below share a single source sample, sequenced in a study of blood T cell repertoires in COVID-19. The protocol was immunoSEQ multiplex PCR, while the TCRdb copy is restricted to in-frame clones and leaves out a portion. This sample has some 150,000 clones, with about 89% found just once. Sequenced sample: peripheral blood. The receptors stem from a middle-aged man with acute or convalescent COVID-19.

The CDR3 coding sequence is TGTGCCAGCAGCGCACCGGGACAGGGGGACCACGAGCAGTACTTC. It specifies CASSAPGQGDHEQYF. V and J are TRBV5-4 and TRBJ2-7; 11 positions match TRBD1. Trimming took 4 bases from V and 5 from J; bases not matched to a gene: 8. The CDR3 runs 15 residues. CDR1 is SGHNT and CDR2 is YYREEE in the germline V gene (reference sequence).

The chain employs TRBV27 and TRBJ1-5, with 7 bases that match TRBD1. The CDR3 runs to 13 residues. The germline gives CDR1 MNHEY, CDR2 SMNVEV (reference sequence). J was trimmed by 7 bases and V by 6 bases; bases with no gene match: 6. CDR3 residues: CASSTQGTQPQHF. The DNA for the CDR3 is TGTGCCAGCAGCACACAGGGGACCCAGCCCCAGCATTTT.

The CDR3 is CASSGQTGNTEAFF. The CDR3 DNA sequence: TGTGCCAGCAGCGGACAGACAGGAAACACTGAAGCTTTCTTT. The genes are TRBV9 and TRBJ1-1; tentative D call: TRBD1 (6 bases). The CDR3 is made up of 14 amino acids. V shed 3 bases and J shed 2 bases, with 11 bases lying between them. CDR1 is SGDLS, CDR2 YYNGEE, per germline.

This chain uses TRBV4-1 with TRBJ1-3; D unresolved. CDR1 and CDR2 from the germline V gene are MGHRA and YSYEKL. The ends were cut back, 1 base at V and 0 bases at J, with 10 bases in the middle. CDR3 length: 16 amino acids. The CDR3 here is CASSQAGLVSGNTIYF. CDR3 nucleotides: TGCGCCAGCAGCCAAGCCGGGTTGGTCTCTGGAAACACCATATATTTT.

The chain employs TRBV5-1 and TRBJ2-7, with TRBD2 identical over 9 bases. The length of the CDR3 is 14 residues. V shed 2 bases, J shed 4 bases, and the junction held 4 bases outside the gene matches. Germline V gene sequence: CDR1 SGHRS, CDR2 YFSETQ. For the CDR3, the DNA is TGCGCCAGCAGCTTTGCGGGAGGGCCTTACGAGCAGTACTTC. Encoded protein: CASSFAGGPYEQYF. Full variable domain (rest looked up from reference TRBV5-1 and TRBJ2-7): KAGVTQTPRYLIKTRGQQVTLSCSPISGHRSVSWYQQTPGQGLQFLFEYFSETQRNKGNFPGRFSGRQFSNSRSEMNVSTLELGDSALYLCASSFAGGPYEQYFGPGTRLTVT.

The gene calls are TRBV7-9 and TRBJ1-2; the D gene is possibly TRBD1 (5 bases). This CDR3 comprises 12 residues. V was shortened by 5 bases and J by 4 bases, with 8 bases between the two germline ends. Per germline, CDR1 SEHNR and CDR2 FQNEAQ (reference sequence). In DNA form, the CDR3 reads TGTGCCAGCAGCCGACAGCCCTATGGCTACACCTTC. Residues: CASSRQPYGYTF.

Only one count was recorded for this clone. J is TRBJ1-2 and V is TRBV7-2, with TRBD1 matching 7 bases. Germline-derived CDR1 and CDR2 are SGHTA and FQGNSA. The CDR3 contains 13 residues. The ends lost 2 bases at V and 5 bases at J; junction bases unmatched: 2. CDR3 region: CASSLNRGYGYTF. CDR3 DNA: TGTGCCAGCAGCTTAAACAGGGGATATGGCTACACCTTC.

This sequence joins TRBV28 and TRBJ1-2, with unresolved D. Germline CDR1 reads MDHEN; CDR2 reads SYDVKM. The V and J ends lost 6 bases and 8 bases respectively, with 22 bases between them. The CDR3 has 15 residues. The CDR3 DNA reads as TGTGCCAGCAGCAACTCTCCGGACTATCGAGGCGGCTACACCTTC. Protein product: CASSNSPDYRGGYTF.

The rearrangement joins TRBV28 to TRBJ1-6; the D gene is possibly TRBD1 (5 bases). CDR3 length: 16 residues. Trimming removed 2 bases from V and 4 bases from J, with 12 bases in between. CDR1 and CDR2 from the germline V gene are MDHEN and SYDVKM. The CDR3 bases are TGTGCCAGCAGTTTAGCCCGCGACAGATATAATTCACCCCTCCACTTT. Protein: CASSLARDRYNSPLHF.

The gene calls are TRBV28 and TRBJ2-7, with D possibly TRBD1 on 6 matching bases. Per the germline V gene, CDR1 is MDHEN and CDR2 is SYDVKM. The CDR3 consists of 15 residues. V was cut by 5 bases and J by 2 bases, with 16 bases left in between. CDR3 bases: TGTGCCAGCAGTCGGACAGCGTTATATACCTACGAGCAGTACTTC. As protein: CASSRTALYTYEQYF.

The CDR3 sequence: CASRLGGESNQPQHF. In DNA, the CDR3 is TGTGCCAGCAGATTGGGGGGGGAGAGCAATCAGCCCCAGCATTTT. This sequence joins TRBV28 and TRBJ1-5; tentatively, D is TRBD1 (5 bases). The germline V gene has CDR1 MDHEN and CDR2 SYDVKM. The V and J ends lost 6 bases and 1 base respectively, with 13 bases between them. The CDR3 spans 15 residues.

The J gene is TRBJ2-1, the V gene TRBV5-4, with 9 bases matching TRBD1. Germline lookup yields CDR1 SGHNT and CDR2 YYREEE (reference sequence). The trim removed 0 bases at V and 7 bases at J, leaving 11 bases unmatched. The CDR3 has 17 amino acids. The chain's CDR3 is CASSLGAGQGGHNEQFF. For the CDR3, the DNA is TGTGCCAGCAGCTTGGGGGCGGGACAGGGCGGGCATAATGAGCAGTTCTTC. The full variable domain, rest sourced from reference TRBV5-4 and TRBJ2-1, is ETGVTQSPTHLIKTRGQQVTLRCSSQSGHNTVSWYQQALGQGPQFIFQYYREEENGRGNFPPRFSGLQFPNYSSELNVNALELDDSALYLCASSLGAGQGGHNEQFFGPGTRLTVL.

The gene calls are TRBV12-3 or TRBV12-4 and TRBJ2-3; no definite D call. CDR3 length: 13 residues. The V gene lost 3 bases and the J gene lost 4 bases, with 8 bases spanning the gap. The DNA for the CDR3 is TGTGCCAGCAGTTTCTCTGGAGCAGATACGCAGTATTTT. Translation gives CASSFSGADTQYF.

The rearrangement links TRBV10-3 to TRBJ2-2, with D possibly being TRBD2 (5 bases). The V end lost 5 bases, the J end lost 5 bases, and 15 bases lay between the germline ends. The CDR3 contains 15 residues. Per the germline V gene, CDR1 is ENHRY and CDR2 is SYGVKD. CDR3: CAISLVGGGTGELFF. For the CDR3, the DNA is TGTGCCATCAGTTTAGTCGGAGGAGGAACCGGGGAGCTGTTTTTT.

The chain links TRBV2 to TRBJ1-5; possibly TRBD1 for D (6 bases). V was clipped by 0 bases and J by 0 bases, with 9 bases between them. This CDR3 region has 16 residues. The V gene's germline CDR1 is SNHLY and CDR2 FYNNEI. This chain's CDR3 is CASSEAGGLSNQPQHF. The CDR3 DNA follows: TGTGCCAGCAGTGAAGCGGGGGGGCTTAGCAATCAGCCCCAGCATTTT.

This clone appeared once. The chain couples TRBV28 to TRBJ1-4, with no clear D. The CDR3 consists of 15 residues. V dropped 5 bases and J dropped 6 bases, with 16 bases sitting between them. CDR1 and CDR2 from the germline V gene are MDHEN and SYDVKM. The CDR3 loop is CASSRGLGVDEKLFF. Written as DNA, the CDR3 is TGTGCCAGCAGTCGGGGTTTGGGAGTGGATGAAAAACTGTTTTTT.

The chain is built from TRBV5-8 and TRBJ2-2, with 7 bases identical to TRBD2. The germline gives CDR1 SGHTS, CDR2 YDEGEE. V was pared by 3 bases and J by 4 bases, with 12 bases of the junction left unmatched. This CDR3 spans 17 amino acids. CDR3 protein: CASSSGGLSSPTGELFF. The CDR3 DNA reads as TGTGCCAGCAGCTCGGGGGGACTTTCTTCCCCCACCGGGGAGCTGTTTTTT.

The V and J genes are TRBV27 and TRBJ2-1; D possibly corresponds to TRBD2 (6 bases). This CDR3 contains 14 residues. Looked up from germline, CDR1 is MNHEY and CDR2 is SMNVEV (reference sequence). Trimming pared 2 bases from V and 2 bases from J, leaving 7 bases between. The CDR3 loop reads CASSLGGTYNEQFF. The CDR3, as DNA: TGTGCCAGCAGTTTAGGCGGGACCTACAATGAGCAGTTCTTC.

This chain uses TRBV29-1 with TRBJ1-1; D remains ambiguous. Deletions cut 5 bases from V and 10 bases from J, with 23 bases between. Germline-derived CDR1 and CDR2 are SQVTM and ANQGSEA. This CDR3 region has 14 residues. The DNA for the CDR3 is TGCAGCGTTCTACTCCAGGACGGAGGTTCCGGAGCTTTCTTT. Residues: CSVLLQDGGSGAFF.

V and J are TRBV27 and TRBJ1-2; 10 bases line up with TRBD1. Germline loops: CDR1 MNHEY, CDR2 SMNVEV (reference sequence). The CDR3 has 16 amino acids. Trimming took 8 bases from V and 3 from J; bases not matched to a gene: 12. The chain's CDR3 is CASRPITGQGDYGYTF. CDR3 DNA: TGTGCCAGCCGCCCCATAACCGGACAGGGGGACTATGGCTACACCTTC.

The V gene is TRBV19, the J gene TRBJ2-7; 7 nucleotides align to TRBD1. The germline gives CDR1 LNHDA, CDR2 SQIVND (reference sequence). The trim removed 4 bases at V and 2 bases at J, leaving 11 bases unmatched. The CDR3 sequence is 16 residues long. The CDR3 loop reads CASSRTGDQTAYEQYF. The DNA of the CDR3 is TGTGCCAGTAGTAGGACAGGCGACCAAACCGCCTACGAGCAGTACTTC.

The chain is built from TRBV7-2 and TRBJ2-2; D perhaps matches TRBD2 (6 bases). This CDR3 region has 17 residues. Per germline, CDR1 SGHTA and CDR2 FQGNSA. Trimming removed 2 bases at V and 4 bases at J, with 17 bases between. CDR3 in amino acids: CASSLFNPGAGTGELFF. The CDR3 coding sequence is TGTGCCAGCAGCTTATTTAACCCGGGAGCGGGCACCGGGGAGCTGTTTTTT.

The chain carries TRBV28 and TRBJ2-7; 14 bases match TRBD2. CDR3 size: 16 residues. The trim removed 5 bases at V and 3 bases at J, leaving 6 bases unmatched. Germline V CDR1 and CDR2: MDHEN, SYDVKM. CDR3 in amino acids: CASSLGTSGSIYEQYF. CDR3 coding DNA: TGTGCCAGCAGTCTCGGGACTAGCGGGAGCATCTACGAGCAGTACTTC. Combining the CDR3 with reference TRBV28 and TRBJ2-7 gives the whole variable domain DVKVTQSSRYLVKRTGEKVFLECVQDMDHENMFWYRQDPGLGLRLIYFSYDVKMKEKGDIPEGYSVSREKKERFSLILESASTNQTSMYLCASSLGTSGSIYEQYFGPGTRLTVT.

The chain employs TRBV28 and TRBJ1-5; the match to TRBD1 covers 8 bases. The V and J ends lost 3 bases and 5 bases, in that order; junction bases with no gene match: 6. CDR3 length equals 15 residues. Germline loops: CDR1 MDHEN, CDR2 SYDVKM. DNA for the CDR3: TGTGCCAGCAGTTTCCCGGGGACAGGCGATCAGCCCCAGCATTTT. This codes for CASSFPGTGDQPQHF.

This rearrangement joins TRBV18 to TRBJ2-1, with D tentatively TRBD1 (5 bases). The CDR3 has 15 residues. V was trimmed by 1 base and J by 2 bases, leaving 9 bases between them. Germline V gives CDR1 KGHSH, CDR2 LQKENI. CDR3 sequence: CASSPQGLAYNEQFF. CDR3 in DNA: TGTGCCAGCTCACCACAGGGGCTGGCCTACAATGAGCAGTTCTTC.

The rearrangement joins TRBV19 to TRBJ1-3; D perhaps matches TRBD1 (6 bases). Germline CDR1 reads LNHDA; CDR2 reads SQIVND (reference sequence). The CDR3 sequence is 15 residues long. Trimming cost V 7 bases and J 4 bases, with 17 bases left between them. CDR3 amino acids: CASIRRGAYGNTIYF. The CDR3 nucleotides read TGTGCCAGTATCCGGCGGGGGGCGTACGGAAACACCATATATTTT. Full variable domain (missing parts from reference TRBV19 and TRBJ1-3): DGGITQSPKYLFRKEGQNVTLSCEQNLNHDAMYWYRQDPGQGLRLIYYSQIVNDFQKGDIAEGYSVSREKKESFPLTVTSAQKNPTAFYLCASIRRGAYGNTIYFGEGSWLTVV.

The chain couples TRBV23-1 to TRBJ2-1; the match to TRBD1 covers 12 bases. TRBV23-1 is filed as an ORF, its function uncertain. The CDR3 runs to 15 residues. V lost 8 bases, J lost 8 bases, and 10 bases stayed unmatched. The CDR3 nucleotides read TGCGCCAGCGGGACGGGACAGGGGGCTAGTGATGAGCAGTTCTTC. Translation gives CASGTGQGASDEQFF.

The rearrangement links TRBV12-3 or TRBV12-4 to TRBJ1-2; the D is unclear. Trimming pared 7 bases from V and 5 bases from J, leaving 8 bases between. There are 11 residues in the CDR3. CDR3 DNA: TGTGCCAGCACCCAAAAATATGGCTACACCTTC. It is translated as CASTQKYGYTF.

This chain links TRBV6-5 with TRBJ2-7; 8 positions match TRBD1. This CDR3 spans 14 amino acids. Germline V gene data show CDR1 as MNHEY and CDR2 as SVGAGI. With 9 bases clipped from V and 5 bases from J, the junction kept 12 bases outside the gene matches. The CDR3 sequence is CASTNPGQGHEQYF. CDR3 bases: TGTGCCAGTACAAATCCCGGACAGGGCCACGAGCAGTACTTC.